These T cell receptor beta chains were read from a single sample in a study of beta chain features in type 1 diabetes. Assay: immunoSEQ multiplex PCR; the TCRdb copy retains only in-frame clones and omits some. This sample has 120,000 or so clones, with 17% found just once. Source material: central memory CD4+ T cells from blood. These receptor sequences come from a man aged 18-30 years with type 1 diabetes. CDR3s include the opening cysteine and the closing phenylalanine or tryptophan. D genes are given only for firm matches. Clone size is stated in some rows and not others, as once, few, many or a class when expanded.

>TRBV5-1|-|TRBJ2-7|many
TGCGCCAGCAGCTTGGATCTCTACGAGCAGTACTTC
CASSLDLYEQYF
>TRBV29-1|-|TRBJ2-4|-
TGCAGCGTTGTGTTGGGCGGGGCCAAAAACATTCAGTACTTC
CSVVLGGAKNIQYF
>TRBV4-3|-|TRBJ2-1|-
TGCGCCAGCAGCCAAGACTCCTTTACAGGGTCAGAGGGCAATGAGCAGTTCTTC
CASSQDSFTGSEGNEQFF
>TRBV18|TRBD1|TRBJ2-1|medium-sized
TGTGCCAGCTCACCACGTCAGGACAGGGGGCAGGAAGAGCAGTTCTTC
CASSPRQDRGQEEQFF
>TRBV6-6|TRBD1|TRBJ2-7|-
TGTGCCACAAGGGACAGGGGTGGCTACGAGCAGTACTTC
CATRDRGGYEQYF
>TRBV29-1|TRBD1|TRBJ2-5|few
TGCAGCGTTGAAGAAGGGGGCAGCGAGACCCAGTACTTC
CSVEEGGSETQYF
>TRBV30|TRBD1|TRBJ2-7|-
TGTGCCTGGATCGGACAGGGTTCCCACTACGAGCAGTACTTC
CAWIGQGSHYEQYF
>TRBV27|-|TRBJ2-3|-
TGTGCCAGCAGCCGATTCGTAGTGGGAGCGGATACGCAGTATTTT
CASSRFVVGADTQYF
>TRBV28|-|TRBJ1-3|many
TGTGCCAGCGGGACCTTTTGGGGAAGGGCGGGAAACACCATATATTTT
CASGTFWGRAGNTIYF
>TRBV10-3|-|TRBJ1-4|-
TGTGCCATCAGCAGGAGAAACAGGGTACAGAAAACAACTAATGAAAAACTGTTTTTT
CAISRRNRVQKTTNEKLFF
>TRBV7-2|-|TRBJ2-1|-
TGTGCCAGCAGCCCTCCTGCGGGTCGCTCCTACAATGAGCAGTTCTTC
CASSPPAGRSYNEQFF
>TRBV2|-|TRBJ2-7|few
TGTGCCAGCACCATAAGCTCCTACGAGCAGTACTTC
CASTISSYEQYF
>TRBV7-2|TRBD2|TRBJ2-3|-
TGTGCCAGCAGCCCGGTGGCGGGAGAAGTCACAGATACGCAGTATTTT
CASSPVAGEVTDTQYF
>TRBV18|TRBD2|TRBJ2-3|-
TGTGCCAGCTCACCCGGACTAGCGGGGGCAGATACGCAGTATTTT
CASSPGLAGADTQYF
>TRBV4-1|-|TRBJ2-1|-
TGCGCCAGCAGCCCCTGGACTTCGATCAACAATGAGCAGTTCTTC
CASSPWTSINNEQFF